This T cell receptor (beta chain) was captured by sequencing in a study of T cell responses to AZD1222 COVID-19 vaccine. V lost 5 bases to trimming and J lost 0 bases, with 2 bases between them. Looked up from germline, CDR1 is SNHLY and CDR2 is FYNNEI. CDR3 length: 12 residues. Profiled with immunoSEQ multiplex PCR; TCRdb holds only in-frame clones, not every one. Among fewer than 150,000 clones listed, around 91% were seen once. The analysis combined second doses at about 4 or about 12 weeks. The J gene is TRBJ1-3, the V gene TRBV2, with D unclear. The sample consisted of peripheral blood, taken 28 days after the second AZD1222 dose. The sequence came from an adult who received the AZD1222 COVID-19 vaccine. CDR3 coding DNA: TGTGCCAGCAGTACCTCTGGAAACACCATATATTTT. It codes for CASSTSGNTIYF.